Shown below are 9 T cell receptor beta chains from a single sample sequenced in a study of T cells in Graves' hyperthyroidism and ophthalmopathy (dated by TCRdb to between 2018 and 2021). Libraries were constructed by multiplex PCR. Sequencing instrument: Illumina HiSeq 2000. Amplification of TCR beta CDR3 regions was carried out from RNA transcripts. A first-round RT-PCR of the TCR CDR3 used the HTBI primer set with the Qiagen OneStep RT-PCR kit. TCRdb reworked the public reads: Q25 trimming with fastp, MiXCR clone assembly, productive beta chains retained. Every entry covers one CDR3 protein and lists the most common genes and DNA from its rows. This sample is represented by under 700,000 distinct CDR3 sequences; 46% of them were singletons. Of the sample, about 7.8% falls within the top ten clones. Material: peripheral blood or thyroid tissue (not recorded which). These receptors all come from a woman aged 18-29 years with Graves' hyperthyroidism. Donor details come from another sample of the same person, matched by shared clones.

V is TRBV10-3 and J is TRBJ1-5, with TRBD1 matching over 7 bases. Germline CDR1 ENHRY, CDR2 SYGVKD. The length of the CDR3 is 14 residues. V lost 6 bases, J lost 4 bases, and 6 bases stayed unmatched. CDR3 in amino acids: CAISSRQGNQPQHF. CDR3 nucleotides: TGTGCCATCAGCAGCAGACAGGGAAATCAGCCCCAGCATTTT.

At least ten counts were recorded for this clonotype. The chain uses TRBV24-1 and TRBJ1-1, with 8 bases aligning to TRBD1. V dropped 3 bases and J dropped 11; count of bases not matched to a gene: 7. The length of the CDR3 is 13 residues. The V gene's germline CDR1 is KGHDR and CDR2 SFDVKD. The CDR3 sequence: CATSDAGTGGAFF. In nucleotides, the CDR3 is TGTGCCACCAGTGATGCCGGGACAGGTGGCGCTTTCTTT.

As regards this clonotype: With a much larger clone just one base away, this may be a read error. DNA for the CDR3: TGCAGCTCTAGGAGGGACGCCGGGGAGCTGTTTTTT. Its protein is CSSRRDAGELFF. The chain joins TRBV29-1 to TRBJ2-2; D possibly corresponds to TRBD2 (6 bases). Trimming pared 8 bases from V and 6 bases from J, leaving 13 bases between. Germline V lookup: CDR1 SQVTM, CDR2 ANQGSEA. This CDR3 is built from 12 residues.

The CDR3 DNA sequence: TGTGCCAGCAGCTTACGACAGGCTGGCATGAACACTGAAGCTTTCTTT. This codes for CASSLRQAGMNTEAFF. The gene calls are TRBV7-6 and TRBJ1-1, with D perhaps TRBD1 (6 bases). The CDR3 sequence is 16 residues long. Trimming took off 2 bases at V and 0 bases at J, with 13 bases between the two ends. From germline, CDR1 is SGHVS and CDR2 FNYEAQ.

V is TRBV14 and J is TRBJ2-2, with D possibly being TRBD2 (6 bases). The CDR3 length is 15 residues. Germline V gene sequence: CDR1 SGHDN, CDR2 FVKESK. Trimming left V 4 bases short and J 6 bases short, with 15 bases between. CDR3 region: CASSLTRGVSGELFF. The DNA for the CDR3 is TGTGCCAGCAGCCTCACCCGCGGGGTTTCCGGGGAGCTGTTTTTT.

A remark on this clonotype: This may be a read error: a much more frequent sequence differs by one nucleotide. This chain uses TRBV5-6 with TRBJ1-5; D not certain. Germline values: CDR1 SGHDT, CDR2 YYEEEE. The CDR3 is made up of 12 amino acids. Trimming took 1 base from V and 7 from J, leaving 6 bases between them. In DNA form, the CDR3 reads TGTGCCAGCAGCTTGAGGTGGCAGCCCCAGCATTTT. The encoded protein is CASSLRWQPQHF.

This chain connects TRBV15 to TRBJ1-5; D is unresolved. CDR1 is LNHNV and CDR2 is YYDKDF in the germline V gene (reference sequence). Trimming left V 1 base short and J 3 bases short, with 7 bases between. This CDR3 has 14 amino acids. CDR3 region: CATSRGRNNQPQHF. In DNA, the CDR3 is TGTGCCACCAGCAGAGGCAGGAACAATCAGCCCCAGCATTTT.

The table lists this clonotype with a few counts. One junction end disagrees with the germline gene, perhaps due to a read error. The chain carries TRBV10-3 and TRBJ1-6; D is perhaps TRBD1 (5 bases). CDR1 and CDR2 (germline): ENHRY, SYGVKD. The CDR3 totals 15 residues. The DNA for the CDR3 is TGTGCCAGCAGTTACCTAGTGACAGAGAATTCACCCCTCCACTTT. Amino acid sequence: CASSYLVTENSPLHF.

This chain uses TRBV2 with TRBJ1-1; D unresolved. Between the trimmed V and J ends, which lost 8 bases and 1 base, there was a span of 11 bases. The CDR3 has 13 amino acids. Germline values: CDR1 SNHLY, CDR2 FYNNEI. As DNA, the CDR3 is TGTGCCAGCTCGTTTGTCAAGAACACTGAAGCTTTCTTT. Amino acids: CASSFVKNTEAFF.